The source of this T cell receptor beta chain is a study of cytomegalovirus exposure and HLA in healthy donors. Overall study: Early release data held 85 million or so unique TCRs from HLA-typed donors. The study, taken as a whole, reports: Researchers counted approximately 160 TCR beta chains as cytomegalovirus-associated. TCR beta V- and J-gene trimming was later associated with a missense DCLRE1C variant.

There are 15 residues in the CDR3. V lost 5 bases and J lost 4; bases outside the gene matches: 5. Germline CDR1 reads MRHNA; CDR2 reads SNTAGT. The PCR ran on 60 Vbeta and 13 Jbeta primers. Study processing details: Counted up in a later analysis, unique TCR beta chains came to roughly 80 million, with around 11 million shared. The assay was immunoSEQ multiplex PCR, and TCRdb's table has in-frame clones only and misses some. That table gives V, J and clone size, and the DNA gave D and trimming. The data show approximately 260,000 clones, 84% seen once. A remark on this clone: What it recognizes is unknown.

Sequencing input: PBMCs. The receptor was isolated from a woman in her 40s in good health and CMV-seropositive. The V call is TRBV6-4, the J call TRBJ2-1; TRBD1 agrees at 10 bases. The CDR3 is CASSTGTGEYNEQFF. In DNA, the CDR3 is TGTGCCAGCAGTACCGGGACAGGGGAATACAATGAGCAGTTCTTC.